This T cell receptor beta chain comes out of a study of T cells in Graves' hyperthyroidism and ophthalmopathy. Over 18 months, lack of ophthalmopathy progression marked Graves' hyperthyroidism as stable. Patients having uncontrolled infection, another autoimmune disease, pregnancy or lactation were not included. Researchers amplified the TCR beta CDR3 regions from RNA transcripts. The TCR CDR3 first-round RT-PCR relied on the HTBI primer set. TCRdb used MiXCR to reprocess the multiplex PCR reads, holding one entry per CDR3 protein. The data show under 400,000 distinct CDR3 sequences, about 21% seen once. This clonotype was found many times. Its antigen remains unknown. The study's findings and limits: Blood samples included most of the expanded thyroid clonotypes exceeding 0.001. Separation of ophthalmopathy from stable hyperthyroidism was achieved by a 13 V-J model.

Germline V gives CDR1 WSHSY, CDR2 SAAADI. V lost 3 bases and J lost 6, with 2 bases in between. This CDR3 region has 11 residues. The V gene is TRBV10-2, the J gene TRBJ2-2; D not certain. This TCR was sampled from a woman in her forties or fifties with Graves' hyperthyroidism. Sequencing was carried out using blood. CDR3 DNA sequence: TGCGCCAGCAGTGACTCCGGGGAGCTGTTTTTT. Protein: CASSDSGELFF.